The next 8 T cell receptor beta chains were all read from a single sample in a study of blood T cells in healthy people across ages. PCR was performed a second time for 7 to 11 cycles using a sample-barcoded 5' primer and a J-beta primer mix. One entry per CDR3 protein results from TCRdb running MiXCR on the 5' RACE reads. The sample holds hundreds of thousands of distinct CDR3 sequences; about 54% are singletons and the top ten take 30% to 40%. Sequencing was performed on blood. Receptors originate from a man aged 55-75 years in good health.

This clonotype was seen a few times. The chain carries TRBV20-1 and TRBJ2-3; 8 nucleotides align to TRBD2. Germline V lookup: CDR1 DFQATT, CDR2 SNEGSKA (reference sequence). The CDR3 length is 15 residues. V shed 0 bases, J shed 1 base, and the junction held 3 bases outside the gene matches. The CDR3 nucleotides read TGCAGTGCTAGAGATATGCGGGGGGGCACAGATACGCAGTATTTT. Its protein is CSARDMRGGTDTQYF.

The chain has TRBV27 and TRBJ2-5; D call uncertain. The germline V gene encodes CDR1 MNHEY and CDR2 SMNVEV (reference sequence). The germline V and J ends were trimmed by 2 bases and 4 bases, with 8 bases remaining between them. CDR3 length equals 13 residues. CDR3 loop: CASSLRYGETQYF. Here the CDR3 DNA reads TGTGCCAGCAGTTTACGTTATGGAGAGACCCAGTACTTC.

The chain is built from TRBV7-8 and TRBJ2-1; a weak D match, TRBD1 (5 bases). This CDR3 has 15 residues. Trimming shortened V by 3 bases and J by 4 bases, and 13 bases separated the two germline ends. The germline gives CDR1 SGHVS, CDR2 FQNEAQ. The CDR3 reads CASSFTAGPYNEQFF. As DNA, the CDR3 is TGTGCCAGCAGCTTCACGGCAGGGCCATACAATGAGCAGTTCTTC.

This clonotype has a single count. The chain employs TRBV2 and TRBJ2-2; tentative D call: TRBD1 (6 bases). This CDR3 spans 14 amino acids. V lost 5 bases and J 3 bases, leaving 10 bases between the germline ends. The germline V gene has CDR1 SNHLY and CDR2 FYNNEI. The CDR3 loop reads CASSWDTDTGELFF. As DNA, the CDR3 is TGTGCCAGCAGTTGGGACACTGACACCGGGGAGCTGTTTTTT.

Regarding this clonotype: At one of its ends the junction is not consistent with the germline gene, which may arise from a read error. The chain employs TRBV3-1 and TRBJ2-1, with D perhaps TRBD2 (6 bases). CDR3 length: 12 residues. The V gene's germline CDR1 is LGHDT and CDR2 YNNKEL (reference sequence). CDR3 bases: TGTGTCAGCAGCCAAGATACTAGCATTCAGTTCTTC. Translating gives CVSSQDTSIQFF.

This clonotype turned up a few times. The J gene is TRBJ1-2, the V gene TRBV9; the match to TRBD1 covers 8 bases. Germline trimming cut 2 bases from V and 3 bases from J; bases unmatched to any gene: 9. Germline CDR1 and CDR2: SGDLS and YYNGEE. The CDR3 is 16 residues long. The CDR3 region has the DNA TGTGCCAGCAGCGTGGGCGCAGGGGGCTCCGACTATGGCTACACCTTC. Its protein product is CASSVGAGGSDYGYTF. Using reference TRBV9 and TRBJ1-2 for the parts outside the CDR3, the full variable domain is DSGVTQTPKHLITATGQRVTLRCSPRSGDLSVYWYQQSLDQGLQFLIQYYNGEERAKGNILERFSAQQFPDLHSELNLSSLELGDSALYFCASSVGAGGSDYGYTFGSGTRLTVV.

J is TRBJ1-1 and V is TRBV12-3 or TRBV12-4; no definite D call. The ends were cut back, 8 bases at V and 4 bases at J, with 11 bases in the middle. The CDR3 sequence is 12 residues long. CDR3: CASYASGTEAFF. The DNA of the CDR3 is TGTGCCAGCTACGCTTCGGGCACTGAAGCTTTCTTT.

This clonotype appeared a few times. V is TRBV6-5 and J is TRBJ2-5; 8 bases match TRBD1. V trimming: 5 bases; J trimming: 7 bases; junction bases outside the gene matches: 3. CDR1 and CDR2 (germline): MNHEY, SVGAGI. CDR3 length equals 12 residues. This chain's CDR3 is CASSRTGRTQYF. The CDR3 DNA is TGTGCCAGCAGTCGGACAGGGAGGACCCAGTACTTC.